This TCR beta chain was sequenced in a study of T cell responses to AZD1222 COVID-19 vaccine. Repertoires were generated with immunoSEQ multiplex PCR, while TCRdb's copy carries only in-frame clones and drops some. The sample has about 100,000 clones, around 90% seen once. The CDR3 is 16 residues long. Germline V lookup: CDR1 KGHSY, CDR2 FQNENV. J was trimmed by 10 bases and V by 2 bases; bases with no gene match: 6. The receptor was derived from an adult in good health. The chain employs TRBV16 and TRBJ1-6; TRBD1 matches at 12 bases. Sequenced material: peripheral blood, taken on day 0 of MenACWY control vaccination. CDR3: CASSQHRDRGRSPLHF. The CDR3 nucleotides read TGTGCCAGCAGCCAACACCGGGACAGGGGGCGGTCACCCCTCCACTTT.